This T cell receptor beta chain was recorded in a study of early stage breast cancer tumors. Findings and limits, study-wide: Comparing each tissue with blood distinguished tumor from normal in about 90% of the 16 patients. Enriched TCRB sequences shared across patients were mostly commonly generated sequences.

Germline assignment: CDR1 MRHNA and CDR2 SNTAGT. The V gene lost 7 bases and the J gene lost 1 base, with 19 bases spanning the gap. The CDR3 extends over 16 amino acids. As for this clone: As yet, its antigen is unknown.

Here immunoSEQ multiplex PCR was the method, and the copy in TCRdb shows in-frame clones only, minus some. Seen here are approximately 39,000 clones, around 70% observed once, and the top ten hold less than 7.5%. The chain carries TRBV6-4 and TRBJ1-1; the D gene is possibly TRBD1 (5 bases). The source of this sequence is a person in their sixties with breast cancer. The sequenced material came from blood. The CDR3 sequence: CASKCTGTPPNTEAFF. In DNA, the CDR3 is TGTGCCAGCAAGTGTACCGGGACCCCACCGAACACTGAAGCTTTCTTT.